What follows are 17 T cell receptor beta chains derived from one specimen sequenced in a study of T cells in Graves' hyperthyroidism and ophthalmopathy. Amplified TCR beta CDR3 regions derived from RNA transcripts. HTBI primers were the set used in a first-round RT-PCR of the TCR CDR3. MiXCR, run by TCRdb on the multiplex PCR reads, gives a single entry per CDR3 protein. The sample lists 350,000 or so distinct CDR3 sequences, roughly 18% seen once, with under 55% in the top ten. Sequenced: blood. The source is a woman in her 50s with Graves' hyperthyroidism.

Only a few counts were recorded for this clonotype. V usage is TRBV27 and J usage is TRBJ1-1; TRBD1 might be the D (5 bases). The germline gives CDR1 MNHEY, CDR2 SMNVEV (reference sequence). CDR3 length: 13 amino acids. V shed 3 bases and J shed 4 bases, with 9 bases lying between them. CDR3 sequence reads: CASSFSGPTEAFF. DNA of the CDR3: TGTGCCAGCAGTTTCTCAGGGCCCACTGAAGCTTTCTTT.

There are a few counts of this clonotype. The chain recombines TRBV2 with TRBJ2-1, with D unclear. V was cut by 2 bases and J by 9 bases, with 2 bases left in between. CDR1 SNHLY and CDR2 FYNNEI come from the germline V gene. The CDR3 length is 10 residues. In nucleotides, the CDR3 is TGTGCCAGCAGTGAAATTGAGCAGTTCTTC. Translated: CASSEIEQFF.

With respect to this clonotype: One base away lies a much larger clone, so this may be a sequencing read error. The chain uses TRBV18 and TRBJ2-1; D is undetermined. V was clipped by 2 bases and J by 4 bases, with 15 bases between them. Germline CDR1 reads KGHSH; CDR2 reads LQKENI. There are 16 residues in the CDR3. The CDR3 is CASSPITSRLYNEQFF. The CDR3 DNA reads as TGTGCCAGCTCACCAATAACCAGCAGGCTTTACAATGAGCAGTTCTTC.

To note about this clonotype: A read error may be the cause here, since a much bigger clone is one base away. The chain links TRBV27 to TRBJ2-3; possibly TRBD2 for D (5 bases). The V gene's germline CDR1 is MNHEY and CDR2 SMNVEV (reference sequence). This CDR3 spans 15 amino acids. Written as DNA, the CDR3 is TGTGCCAGCAGTCCCGGGATCCGGTACACAAATACGCAGTATTTT. This gives the protein CASSPGIRYTNTQYF.

This clonotype has more than one count but fewer than ten. The chain links TRBV28 to TRBJ1-4; D remains unclear. The CDR3 runs to 12 residues. Germline loops: CDR1 MDHEN, CDR2 SYDVKM. With 4 bases removed from V and 8 bases from J, the gap between germline ends came to 8 bases. This chain's CDR3 is CASSYTREKLFF. The CDR3 nucleotides read TGTGCCAGCAGTTACACACGGGAAAAACTGTTTTTT.

This chain connects TRBV7-2 to TRBJ2-5; D call uncertain. V gave up 4 bases and J gave up 2 bases, with 8 bases separating them. The germline V gene has CDR1 SGHTA and CDR2 FQGNSA. The CDR3 extends over 13 amino acids. The CDR3 DNA reads as TGTGCCAGCAGCTCTAAGAATCAAGAGACCCAGTACTTC. Translation gives CASSSKNQETQYF. Using reference TRBV7-2 and TRBJ2-5 for the parts outside the CDR3, the full variable domain is GAGVSQSPSNKVTEKGKDVELRCDPISGHTALYWYRQSLGQGLEFLIYFQGNSAPDKSGLPSDRFSAERTGGSVSTLTIQRTQQEDSAVYLCASSSKNQETQYFGPGTRLLVL.

In nucleotides, the CDR3 is TGTGCCATCAGTGACCGCGGGGGGGCAGTTGAGACCCAGTACTTC. Its translation is CAISDRGGAVETQYF. The gene calls are TRBV10-3 and TRBJ2-5; 9 bases match TRBD2. The ends lost 3 bases at V and 5 bases at J; junction bases unmatched: 7. There are 15 residues in the CDR3. Germline V gene lookup returns CDR1 ENHRY and CDR2 SYGVKD.

The chain has TRBV29-1 and TRBJ2-2; TRBD2 matches at 7 bases. The V segment lost 6 bases and the J segment 5 bases; nucleotides outside the gene matches: 9. The germline V gene encodes CDR1 SQVTM and CDR2 ANQGSEA. The CDR3 sequence is 14 residues long. This CDR3 is CSVSRGLQTGELFF. CDR3 coding DNA: TGCAGCGTGTCCCGGGGACTACAAACCGGGGAGCTGTTTTTT.

The genes are TRBV6-1 and TRBJ1-1; D might be TRBD1 (6 bases). CDR3 length equals 13 residues. CDR1 MNHNS and CDR2 SASEGT come from the germline V gene. Trimming stripped 9 bases from V and 3 bases from J, with 14 bases between. The CDR3 protein is CASASNRDTEAFF. The CDR3 bases are TGTGCCAGTGCATCAAACAGGGACACTGAAGCTTTCTTT.

This clonotype was seen a handful of times. The rearrangement links TRBV30 to TRBJ1-4, with TRBD1 matching over 8 bases. The CDR3 has 13 amino acids. V lost 8 bases, J lost 6 bases, and 8 bases stayed unmatched. Germline V lookup: CDR1 GTSNPN, CDR2 SVGIG (reference sequence). As DNA, the CDR3 is TGTGCCCGTCGTCTGACAGGGGATGAAAAACTGTTTTTT. Translation gives CARRLTGDEKLFF.

Turning to this clonotype: This could be a read error, since a much larger clone is one nucleotide away. The chain links TRBV6-5 to TRBJ2-3; D call uncertain. This CDR3 contains 14 residues. Germline V gives CDR1 MNHEY, CDR2 SVGAGI. Trimming pared 4 bases from V and 2 bases from J, leaving 10 bases between. CDR3 nucleotides: TGTGCCAGCAGTTCGGTGGGCTACACAGATACGCAGTATTTT. Protein sequence: CASSSVGYTDTQYF.

This clonotype was detected many times. V is TRBV7-2 and J is TRBJ1-2; no clear D gene. Germline CDR1 and CDR2: SGHTA and FQGNSA. V lost 2 bases and J 4 bases, leaving 8 bases between the germline ends. This CDR3 is 13 amino acids long. The CDR3 sequence is CASSLWEVYGYTF. The CDR3, as DNA: TGTGCCAGCAGCTTATGGGAGGTCTATGGCTACACCTTC.

The gene calls are TRBV27 and TRBJ2-1; a possible D gene is TRBD1 (6 bases). This CDR3 comprises 14 residues. Trimming removed 5 bases at V and 5 bases at J, with 13 bases between. Germline loops: CDR1 MNHEY, CDR2 SMNVEV (reference sequence). The CDR3 spells CASSHTGINNEQFF. CDR3 nucleotide sequence: TGTGCCAGCAGTCACACAGGGATCAACAATGAGCAGTTCTTC.

This clonotype was found many times. J is TRBJ1-2 and V is TRBV7-2; D remains ambiguous. The CDR3 runs to 12 residues. Germline CDR1 is SGHTA and CDR2 is FQGNSA. The V and J ends lost 5 bases and 8 bases respectively, with 12 bases between them. CDR3 nucleotides: TGTGCCAGCAGCCCCCGGACTGTGGGCTACACCTTC. Encoded protein: CASSPRTVGYTF. Together with reference TRBV7-2 and TRBJ1-2, the CDR3 gives the full variable domain: GAGVSQSPSNKVTEKGKDVELRCDPISGHTALYWYRQSLGQGLEFLIYFQGNSAPDKSGLPSDRFSAERTGGSVSTLTIQRTQQEDSAVYLCASSPRTVGYTFGSGTRLTVV.

A word on this clonotype: Germline and junction disagree at one end, which may indicate a read error. The J gene is TRBJ1-1, the V gene TRBV13; unclear D gene. CDR1 PRHDT and CDR2 FYEKMQ come from the germline V gene (reference sequence). The CDR3 has 15 amino acids. The CDR3 nucleotides read TGTGCCAGCAGCATAGGGATGGGCTTGAACACTGAAGCTTTCTTT. Translated, it gives CASSIGMGLNTEAFF.

This clonotype was counted at least ten times. The chain links TRBV11-2 to TRBJ2-7; D uncertain. This CDR3 comprises 14 residues. The V gene lost 2 bases and the J gene lost 2 bases, with 10 bases spanning the gap. Germline V gene sequence: CDR1 SGHAT, CDR2 FQNNGV. The CDR3 DNA is TGTGCCAGCAGCTTAATTGTAGATACCTACGAGCAGTACGTC. Translating it yields CASSLIVDTYEQYV.

The V call is TRBV2, the J call TRBJ1-2; D is possibly TRBD1 (6 bases). This CDR3 spans 14 amino acids. The germline V gene has CDR1 SNHLY and CDR2 FYNNEI. V was clipped by 3 bases and J by 4 bases, with 12 bases between them. The CDR3 here is CASSDEGGFYGYTF. The DNA for the CDR3 is TGTGCCAGCAGTGATGAGGGGGGCTTCTATGGCTACACCTTC.